The clone carrying this TCR beta chain came up a few times. The data are from a study of blood T cells in healthy people across ages. Sample-barcoded 5' priming and a J-beta primer mix drove a second PCR of roughly 6 to 12 cycles. A single record per CDR3 protein comes from TCRdb applying MiXCR to the 5' RACE reads. Here the sample spans 1 million to 1.2 million distinct CDR3 sequences, under 40% being singletons. The CDR3 contains 15 residues. Germline CDR1 and CDR2: MNHEY and SMNVEV (reference sequence). Trimming cost V 2 bases and J 0 bases, with 11 bases left between them. This sequence was found in a man younger than 30 in good health. The specimen was blood. The gene calls are TRBV27 and TRBJ2-7, with D maybe TRBD1 (5 bases). The chain's CDR3 is CASSLRAGRSYEQYF. The CDR3 nucleotides are TGTGCCAGCAGTTTACGGGCAGGGCGCTCCTACGAGCAGTACTTC.